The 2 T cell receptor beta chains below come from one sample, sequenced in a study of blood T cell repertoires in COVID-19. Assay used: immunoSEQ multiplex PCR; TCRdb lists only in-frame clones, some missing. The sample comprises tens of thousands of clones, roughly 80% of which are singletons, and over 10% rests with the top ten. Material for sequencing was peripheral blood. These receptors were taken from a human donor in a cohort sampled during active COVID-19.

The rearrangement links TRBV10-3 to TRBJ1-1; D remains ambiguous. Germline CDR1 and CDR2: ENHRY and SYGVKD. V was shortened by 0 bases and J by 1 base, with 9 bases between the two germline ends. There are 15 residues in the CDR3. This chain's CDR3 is CAISESTLGNTEAFF. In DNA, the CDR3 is TGTGCCATCAGTGAGTCGACTCTCGGGAACACTGAAGCTTTCTTT.

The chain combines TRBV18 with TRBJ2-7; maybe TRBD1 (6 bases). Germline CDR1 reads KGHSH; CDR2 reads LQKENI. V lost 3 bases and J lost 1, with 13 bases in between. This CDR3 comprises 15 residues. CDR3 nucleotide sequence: TGTGCCAGCTCACCCCGGAACGGACAGTCCTACGAGCAGTACTTC. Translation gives CASSPRNGQSYEQYF.